This T cell receptor beta chain is from a study of blood T cell repertoires in COVID-19. Whole-study context: In each case, the material was cDNA or gDNA derived from T cells, B-cell-depleted T cells, or PBMCs.

Original analysis: Scientists estimated how many nucleated cells there were by amplifying reference gene primers. Sequenced by immunoSEQ multiplex PCR; TCRdb stores in-frame clones only, minus some. The V and J calls and clone size come from that table; D and trimming were worked out from the DNA. The data hold around 300,000 clones, with 86% observed a single time. This CDR3 is 15 amino acids long. CDR1 is MNHNY and CDR2 is SVGAGI in the germline V gene (reference sequence). V gave up 0 bases and J gave up 5 bases; unmatched junction bases: 2. V gene TRBV6-6 combines with J gene TRBJ2-1; 9 nucleotides match TRBD1. The sequenced sample consisted of peripheral blood. This receptor was obtained from a woman in her twenties or thirties who had recovered from COVID-19. The CDR3 DNA reads as TGTGCCAGCAGTTACTCGAGGACAGGGGACAATGAGCAGTTCTTC. It codes for CASSYSRTGDNEQFF.